This T cell receptor (beta chain) derives from a study of shared clonotypes between healthy human individuals (dated by TCRdb to 2018 to 2020). For the wider study: Three men and a couple of women, aged 18 to 49 years, made up the cohort. For each donor, three plates each were used for CD4 naive and CD4 memory, two plates were used for CD8 naive, and one plate was used for CD8 memory. To estimate repertoire size and how much clonotypes are shared between individuals, the study performed deep sequencing of blood TCR repertoires from a few healthy adults. Different laboratories and diverse techniques were used to prepare libraries and sequence TCR repertoires, to increase sequencing depth and limit assay-specific biases. Each donor's leukapheresis produced roughly between roughly 0.85 and 10 billion PBMCs.

From the germline V gene (reference sequence), CDR1 is PRHDT and CDR2 is FYEKMQ. The CDR3 spans 18 residues, from the cysteine through the phenylalanine. Of all the DNA, just the CDR3 is kept, 54 bases in frame from base 1. Compared with germline, V lacks 1 base and J lacks 5 bases; bases without a gene match: 10. This clone has just one count. Its target antigen remains unknown. The sample holds no much larger clone one base away, and base qualities are not on file. Study-wide findings and limitations: Sampling was restricted to blood, and TCR repertoires in tissues likely differ from the TCR repertoires found in blood. Pairwise subsampling led to the expectation that sequencing depth would affect the degree of clonotype sharing among donors. Even with the large sequencing depth, rarefaction of the sorted-subset datasets indicated that sequencing was incomplete. Higher generation probabilities were observed for clonotypes shared by all four sorted-subset donors than for non-shared clonotypes. The small number of donors limited the genetic and exposure-history diversity represented. When a handful of donors were compared, the shared fraction of clonotypes was about 5.2% for naive CD4, more than 3% for naive CD8, roughly 2.5% for memory CD4, and roughly 0.4% for memory CD8. Naive subsets generally had larger estimated clonotype richness than memory subsets.

TCR CDR3 regions were amplified from genomic DNA by multiplex PCR using the deep immunoSEQ assay. For each cell subset, the extracted genomic DNA was distributed evenly across all wells of several immunoSEQ 96-well plates, and each plate served as one replicate. For sorted subsets, each replicate PCR was loaded with 150 to 250 ng genomic DNA, equivalent to 32,000 or so T cell genomes. The purified libraries were quantified using a Qubit 3.0 fluorometer, sized with a Bioanalyzer 2100, and then quantified again using the KAPA Library Quantification kit. A separate single-read 150-cycle Illumina NextSeq 550 flow cell was used to sequence each immunoSEQ 96-well plate. The original methods were these. Because the immunoSEQ output included only junctional sequences and no quality scores, the filtering could not be the same as the filtering used for full-length reads. To assign V/J genes and CDR3, sequences were annotated using PyIR, a Python wrapper for IgBLAST v1.9, with IMGT germline references. Reads with weak V/J assignments (E-value above 1e-6), missing CDR3, stop codons, out-of-frame junctions, or ambiguous translated residues were removed. V3J clonotypes were defined as sequences sharing an identical inferred V gene, J gene, and CDR3 amino acid sequence. Percentage overlap between repertoires was calculated by dividing the number of shared unique clonotypes by the size of the smaller repertoire. RTK rarefaction, the Chao1 estimator, and Recon v2.1 estimates of unobserved clonotypes were used to assess repertoire richness. Generation probabilities were computed with OLGA for all TCRbeta clonotypes obtained by the gDNA method from several donors. The immuneACCESS repertoire file appears here via TCRdb, limited to in-frame rearrangements. These files lack a portion of the clones; in checked studies, under half of the deficit traces to unresolved V genes, and the cause of the others is not known. For V, J and clone size, that table is used; D and trimming come from the DNA. The sample table lists about 2.1 million clones, 90% to 95% of them with a count of one. The ten largest clones capture approximately 1.7% of the sample.

CD8 naive samples were obtained by positive selection for CCR7 among CD45RO-negative cells, yielding a CD45RA+CCR7+ population from which TemRA cells were excluded. Healthy HIV-negative adults with no recently reported acute infections or vaccinations were included as donors. All donors were Caucasian adults living in Nashville, Tennessee, USA. After blood collection by leukapheresis, PBMCs were isolated using Ficoll-Histopaque density gradient centrifugation and then cryopreserved in the vapor phase of liquid nitrogen. Analytical flow cytometry was used to check the purity and quantity of each magnetically sorted T cell population. Genomic DNA was isolated from each sorted fraction and quantified by UV absorbance on a Nanodrop 2000c.

The sequence derives from a young man in good health. Some clones in this sample may be carry-over from other donors' samples. The sequencing input was naive CD8+ T cells from PBMCs. The meaning of the sample's cell subset or site label: CD45RA+CCR7+. The sequence links TRBV13 to TRBJ2-1; TRBD2 fits 11 bases in the junction. The CDR3: CASSLEGLAVSGDNEQFF. At the DNA level, the sequence is TGTGCCAGCAGCTTAGAGGGACTAGCGGTGTCAGGAGACAATGAGCAGTTCTTC.